This T cell receptor beta chain is drawn from a study of T-cell reconstitution after alpha-beta-depleted transplantation in children (dated by TCRdb to 2015 to 2016). About the study as a whole: The study quantitatively tracked T-cell immune reconstitution after TCRalphabeta/CD19-depleted allogeneic hematopoietic cell transplantation in children using TCR repertoire profiling. Broader findings and caveats from the paper: Apparently early alphabetaT-cell count recovery about two months after transplant reportedly relied on only several hundred rapidly expanded clones derived from non-depleted graft cells. Over subsequent months, a decline in hyperexpanded clone frequencies was noted, and after one year, T-cell counts and TCRbeta diversity were mostly ascribed to newly produced T cells. The high TCRbeta diversity at day 60 in some patients was ascribed to recipient T cells and intrathymic progenitors that had survived conditioning.

Per the publication, the treatment or condition label means: allogeneic hematopoietic cell transplantation with graft depleted of TCRalphabeta T cells and CD19 B cells. The transplant recipients were children given TCRalphabeta/CD19-depleted allogeneic hematopoietic cell grafts. This clonotype was observed many times. Its antigen is unknown. Base qualities are not recorded, but no much larger clone differs from it by a single base. The CDR3, cysteine through phenylalanine, is 15 amino acids long. Only the CDR3 DNA is retained, 45 bases long and in frame from the first base. The junction shows trimming of 4 bases on V and 0 bases on J, plus 14 bases between the germline ends. Via the germline V gene, CDR1 is SGHRS and CDR2 YFSETQ. Libraries came from PCR. Sequencing took place on an Illumina HiSeq 2500. TCR library preparation used molecular barcoding, with unique molecular identifiers applied to normalize quantification of the TCRbeta repertoire. TCRdb applied fastp at Q25 and MiXCR to the public reads, then kept only in-frame beta chains. Every distinct CDR3 protein forms one entry, paired with its most common genes and DNA. The sample contains roughly 220,000 distinct CDR3 sequences, about 8.7% of them found a single time. 35% to 45% of the sample comes from the top ten.

The specimen comprised PBMCs, mostly from graft donor cells, sampled 360 days after TCRalphabeta/CD19-depleted stem cell transplant. The TCR was taken from a male patient aged 2 to 10 who had a stem cell transplant for acute myeloid leukemia, so the T cells may come from the graft donor. This chain joins TRBV5-1 to TRBJ2-7, and TRBD1 may be the D gene, going by 6 matching bases. The CDR3: CASSTYREASYEQYF. The DNA reads as follows: TGCGCCAGCAGCACTTACAGGGAAGCCTCCTACGAGCAGTACTTC.